The next 5 T cell receptor beta chains were all read from a single sample in a study of cytomegalovirus exposure and HLA in healthy donors. The PCR contained 60 Vbeta and 13 Jbeta primers. Sequenced by immunoSEQ multiplex PCR; TCRdb stores in-frame clones only, minus some. The table lists about 140,000 clones, 80% of them singletons. The sequenced sample was PBMCs. The receptors stem from a man aged 25-45 years in good health and CMV-seronegative.

V and J are TRBV5-8 and TRBJ1-1; 7 nucleotides align to TRBD1. There are 15 residues in the CDR3. Germline lookup yields CDR1 SGHTS and CDR2 YDEGEE. After removal of 4 bases from V and 4 bases from J, the junction contained 10 bases not matched to a gene. The CDR3 DNA reads TGTGCCAGCAGCAAAGACAGGGTCATCGGCACTGAAGCTTTCTTT. It yields the protein CASSKDRVIGTEAFF.

This chain joins TRBV29-1 and TRBJ1-2; D may be TRBD1 (5 bases). Germline values: CDR1 SQVTM, CDR2 ANQGSEA. This CDR3 has 14 residues. V was trimmed by 0 bases and J by 4 bases, leaving 12 bases between them. CDR3 amino acids: CSVEDRGRVYGYTF. The CDR3 DNA reads as TGCAGCGTTGAAGATAGGGGAAGGGTCTATGGCTACACCTTC.

The chain has TRBV5-5 and TRBJ1-6; TRBD1 agrees at 9 bases. The germline V gene has CDR1 SGHKS and CDR2 YYEKEE (reference sequence). V was pared by 1 base and J by 5 bases, with 7 bases of the junction left unmatched. CDR3 length: 17 residues. As DNA, the CDR3 is TGTGCCAGCAGCTTGAGACAGGGGGTCGCAAATAATTCACCCCTCCACTTT. This translates into CASSLRQGVANNSPLHF.

The V gene is TRBV6-5, the J gene TRBJ2-7; 7 bases line up with TRBD1. Germline V gene sequence: CDR1 MNHEY, CDR2 SVGAGI. There are 12 residues in the CDR3. J was trimmed by 0 bases and V by 8 bases; bases with no gene match: 1. CDR3 residues: CASRDSSYEQYF. CDR3 in DNA: TGTGCCAGCCGGGACAGCTCCTACGAGCAGTACTTC.

The chain couples TRBV29-1 to TRBJ1-1; tentatively, D is TRBD1 (6 bases). CDR3 length: 13 amino acids. Germline-derived CDR1 and CDR2 are SQVTM and ANQGSEA. V gave up 3 bases and J gave up 1 base, with 9 bases separating them. For the CDR3, the DNA is TGCAGCGTTGAGAGACAGGAGAACACTGAAGCTTTCTTT. Its protein is CSVERQENTEAFF.